The next 2 T cell receptor beta chains were all read from a single sample in a study of T-cell reconstitution after alpha-beta-depleted transplantation in children. Unique molecular identifiers were incorporated during preparation of the TCRbeta library. A single record per CDR3 protein comes from TCRdb applying MiXCR to the PCR reads. The sample lists about 400,000 distinct CDR3 sequences, 15% to 20% occurring once. The material was PBMCs, mostly from graft donor cells, obtained 360 days after TCRalphabeta/CD19-depleted stem cell transplant. These TCRs come from a boy under two years old who had a stem cell transplant for Wiskott-Aldrich syndrome, so the T cells may come from the graft donor.

The CDR3 region has the DNA TGCGCCAGCAGCTACTACATACAGGGGAGAGATACGCAGTATTTT. It yields the protein CASSYYIQGRDTQYF. The chain has TRBV5-1 and TRBJ2-3, with 7 bases aligning to TRBD1. The ends lost 3 bases at V and 5 bases at J; junction bases unmatched: 9. This CDR3 is 15 amino acids long. Germline loops: CDR1 SGHRS, CDR2 YFSETQ.

This chain links TRBV2 with TRBJ2-7; 9 positions agree with TRBD2. CDR3 length equals 18 residues. V was clipped by 5 bases and J by 4 bases; unmatched bases: 18. From germline, CDR1 is SNHLY and CDR2 FYNNEI. The CDR3 spells CASSRNPMKTSGEYEQYF. The CDR3 DNA is TGTGCCAGCAGTCGAAACCCTATGAAGACTAGCGGAGAGTACGAGCAGTACTTC.